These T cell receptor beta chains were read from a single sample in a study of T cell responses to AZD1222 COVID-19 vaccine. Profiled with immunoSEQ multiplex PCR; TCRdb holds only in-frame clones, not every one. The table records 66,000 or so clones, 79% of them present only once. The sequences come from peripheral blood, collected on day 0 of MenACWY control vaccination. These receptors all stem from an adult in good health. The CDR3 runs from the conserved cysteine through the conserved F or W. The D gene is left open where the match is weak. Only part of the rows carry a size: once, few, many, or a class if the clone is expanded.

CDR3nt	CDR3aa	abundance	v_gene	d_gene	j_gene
TGTGCCAGCAGCCGTTTCCTACAGCGGGAGTACAATGAGCAGTTCTTC	CASSRFLQREYNEQFF	few	TRBV5-6	TRBD2	TRBJ2-1
TGTGCCAGCAGCCAAGAGGGGCGGATCAATGAGCAGTTCTTC	CASSQEGRINEQFF	.	TRBV4-2	.	TRBJ2-1
TGTGCCAGCAGCCAGCTAGGGGGGGGAGACACCGGGGAGCTGTTTTTT	CASSQLGGGDTGELFF	.	TRBV4-2	.	TRBJ2-2
TGTGCCAGCAGCGTAGACAGCTCTGGAAACACCATATATTTT	CASSVDSSGNTIYF	.	TRBV9	.	TRBJ1-3
TGCGCCAGCAGCCCGGGGATGCTCGGGGGCACTGAAGCTTTCTTT	CASSPGMLGGTEAFF	.	TRBV5-1	.	TRBJ1-1
TGCAGTGCTAGTCCGGCCAGGGCCCCCGGGGAGCTGTTTTTT	CSASPARAPGELFF	.	TRBV20-1	.	TRBJ2-2
TGTGCCAGTAGTATCCTCGGACAGGGCGATCGGGAGCTGTTTTTT	CASSILGQGDRELFF	.	TRBV19	TRBD1	TRBJ2-2
TGTGCCAGCAGACACAGACAGGGGGCTCTTCGGATGAACACTGAAGCTTTCTTT	CASRHRQGALRMNTEAFF	.	TRBV11-2	TRBD1	TRBJ1-1
TGCGCCAGCAGCTCCGGGGGGCAAAGAAACACTGAAGCTTTCTTT	CASSSGGQRNTEAFF	.	TRBV5-1	.	TRBJ1-1
TGTGCCAGCGCGTGGGGGCCGTACAATGAGCAGTTCTTC	CASAWGPYNEQFF	medium-sized	TRBV7-8	.	TRBJ2-1
TGTGCCAGCAAGAAGGAGGGGGGTTTTGGCTACACCTTC	CASKKEGGFGYTF	.	TRBV2	.	TRBJ1-2
TGTGCCAGCAGTTCCTCCGGGACTCACTCCTACGAGCAGTACTTC	CASSSSGTHSYEQYF	.	TRBV28	.	TRBJ2-7
TGTGCCAGCAGCCCGGAGGCCGGCACCGGGGAGCTGTTTTTT	CASSPEAGTGELFF	.	TRBV7-2	.	TRBJ2-2
TGTGCCAGTAGTATAGGGCCGGGGAGGACTGAAGCTTTCTTT	CASSIGPGRTEAFF	.	TRBV19	.	TRBJ1-1
TGTGCCAGCAGTCAAGGGGGAACGGGGGGTGAAGCTTTCTTT	CASSQGGTGGEAFF	few	TRBV28	.	TRBJ1-1
TGTGCCAGCAGTTCCTTTTCCTACGAGCAGTACTTC	CASSSFSYEQYF	.	TRBV6-5	.	TRBJ2-7
TGTGCCAGCAGTTACTCTGGGGGTGGCCAGCCCCAGCATTTT	CASSYSGGGQPQHF	once	TRBV6-2/TRBV6-3	.	TRBJ1-5
TGTGCCAGCAGCCCCCTGAGGGGGGCCGGGACTGAAGCTTTCTTT	CASSPLRGAGTEAFF	.	TRBV7-2	.	TRBJ1-1
TGTGCCAGCAGCCGAACAGGAATGAACACTGAAGCTTTCTTT	CASSRTGMNTEAFF	.	TRBV5-4	.	TRBJ1-1
TGTGCCAGCAGCCCATTCTTGAGGCCCGACTACAATGAGCAGTTCTTC	CASSPFLRPDYNEQFF	.	TRBV9	.	TRBJ2-1
TGTGCCAGCAGCGGACCGACAGGGGGCACTGAAGCTTTCTTT	CASSGPTGGTEAFF	.	TRBV5-4	TRBD1	TRBJ1-1
TGTGCCAGCAGCGCAGGGATTTTCGACACTGAAGCTTTCTTT	CASSAGIFDTEAFF	.	TRBV9	.	TRBJ1-1
TGTGCCTGGAAGAAGATAGGGAGAAAAGCTTTCTTT	CAWKKIGRKAFF	.	TRBV30	.	TRBJ1-1
TGTGCCAGCAGTGAAGTCGGAGGGGGCGGCAATCAGCCCCAGCATTTT	CASSEVGGGGNQPQHF	.	TRBV6-1	TRBD1	TRBJ1-5
TGCAGCTCCAGGACAGACTCAAACTATGGCTACACCTTC	CSSRTDSNYGYTF	.	TRBV29-1	.	TRBJ1-2
TGTGCCAGCAGCCAAGACAGGGTGAGTCCCCAGCATTTT	CASSQDRVSPQHF	once	TRBV3-1/TRBV3-2	.	TRBJ1-5
TGTGCCTGCCAGGGGTTGGGGCCGAGCGAAAAACTGTTTTTT	CACQGLGPSEKLFF	.	TRBV30	.	TRBJ1-4
TGTGCCAGCAGCTATACCGGCCCCTACGAGCAGTACTTC	CASSYTGPYEQYF	.	TRBV7-2	.	TRBJ2-7
TGTGCCAGCAGTTACTTTCCAGGATGGAACACTGAAGCTTTCTTT	CASSYFPGWNTEAFF	.	TRBV6-6	.	TRBJ1-1
TGTGCCAGCAAGGAGGGGGGGGGCAATCAGCCCCAGCATTTT	CASKEGGGNQPQHF	.	TRBV7-8	.	TRBJ1-5
TGTGCCAGCAGCTCCGGACAGGGGGCTTCCTTCAACACTGAAGCTTTCTTT	CASSSGQGASFNTEAFF	.	TRBV9	TRBD1	TRBJ1-1
TGTGCCAGCAGCGTAAGGCCTAGCGGGGGGGCCTACAATGAGCAGTTCTTC	CASSVRPSGGAYNEQFF	once	TRBV9	TRBD2	TRBJ2-1
TGTGCCAGCAGCTCTTACCAGGGGATAGAGCAGTACTTC	CASSSYQGIEQYF	.	TRBV3-1/TRBV3-2	.	TRBJ2-7
TGCAGTGCGGGACAGATGAATGGCTACACCTTC	CSAGQMNGYTF	.	TRBV20-1	TRBD1	TRBJ1-2
TGTGCCAGCAAAGGAGATTCCTATAATTCACCCCTCCACTTT	CASKGDSYNSPLHF	.	TRBV6-5	.	TRBJ1-6
TGCGCCAGCAGCTCTATGACAGGGAACACTGAAGCTTTCTTT	CASSSMTGNTEAFF	.	TRBV5-1	.	TRBJ1-1
TGTGCCAGCAGTGAAGAGGACGGATACTTTTACGAGCAGTACTTC	CASSEEDGYFYEQYF	.	TRBV6-1	.	TRBJ2-7
TGTGCCAGCAGTTTCTTAGCGGGAGGGACCTACAATGAGCAGTTCTTC	CASSFLAGGTYNEQFF	.	TRBV28	TRBD2	TRBJ2-1
TGTGCCTGGAGTTATAGGGGTAAAATCTCCTACGAGCAGTACTTC	CAWSYRGKISYEQYF	.	TRBV30	.	TRBJ2-7
TGCGCCAGCAGCCAGACAGGGAGCACAGATACGCAGTATTTT	CASSQTGSTDTQYF	.	TRBV4-1	TRBD1	TRBJ2-3
TGTGCCAGCAGCCAAGACCCCGGGACACCTCTCTATGGCTACACCTTC	CASSQDPGTPLYGYTF	.	TRBV3-1/TRBV3-2	.	TRBJ1-2
TGTGCCAGCAGCTGGGACAGGGCGAACGAGCAGTACTTC	CASSWDRANEQYF	.	TRBV5-4	TRBD1	TRBJ2-7
TGTGCCAGCAGCGTAGGTGACACCTTAAACTATGGCTACACCTTC	CASSVGDTLNYGYTF	.	TRBV9	.	TRBJ1-2
TGCGCCAGCAGGTCCTTTAGCGGGGGTTACGAGCAGTACTTC	CASRSFSGGYEQYF	.	TRBV5-1	TRBD2	TRBJ2-7
TGCGCCAGCAGCTTCTCAGGACAGGATATTCTCCGAGAGCAGTTCTTC	CASSFSGQDILREQFF	few	TRBV5-1	TRBD1	TRBJ2-1